These 3 T cell receptor beta chains were all obtained from the same sample, sequenced in a study of CD8+ T cells in alopecia areata. Treatment in this sample: oral pan-JAK inhibitor, 5-10 mg twice daily. Sequencing templates came from extracted RNA that was reverse transcribed into cDNA. Clones were sequenced by immunoSEQ multiplex PCR, and TCRdb holds only the in-frame ones, with some missing. The table lists about 190,000 clones, 58% of them singletons, with about 12% in the top ten. The sequencing here drew on CD8+ T cells sorted from blood, taken at week 24, from a patient treated with tofacitinib. The receptors were gathered from a human donor with alopecia areata.

This clone was seen a handful of times. V gene TRBV5-1 combines with J gene TRBJ2-7; 7 nucleotides align to TRBD1. Germline assignment: CDR1 SGHRS and CDR2 YFSETQ. The CDR3 runs 14 residues. The junction had 4 bases not matched to a gene; V was cut back by 2 bases and J by 2 bases. CDR3 sequence: CASSLQGTAYEQYF. Written as DNA, the CDR3 is TGCGCCAGCAGCTTACAGGGGACAGCCTACGAGCAGTACTTC. Complete variable domain (other parts from reference TRBV5-1 and TRBJ2-7): KAGVTQTPRYLIKTRGQQVTLSCSPISGHRSVSWYQQTPGQGLQFLFEYFSETQRNKGNFPGRFSGRQFSNSRSEMNVSTLELGDSALYLCASSLQGTAYEQYFGPGTRLTVT.

The chain's CDR3 is CASSLGPDSPLHF. The CDR3 nucleotides are TGTGCCAGCAGTTTAGGACCTGACTCACCCCTCCACTTT. V gene TRBV27 combines with J gene TRBJ1-6; D gene uncertain. Germline CDR1 MNHEY, CDR2 SMNVEV (reference sequence). Trimming removed 2 bases at V and 10 bases at J, with 9 bases between. The CDR3 consists of 13 residues.

This chain uses TRBV7-7 with TRBJ2-1, with TRBD2 identical over 9 bases. Germline-derived CDR1 and CDR2 are SSHAT and FNYEAQ (reference sequence). V gave up 0 bases and J gave up 4 bases; unmatched junction bases: 4. This CDR3 region has 16 residues. CDR3 nucleotide sequence: TGTGCCAGCAGCTTAGCGGCTAGCGGGGCATACAATGAGCAGTTCTTC. It yields the protein CASSLAASGAYNEQFF.